The 14 T cell receptor beta chains below were found in one sample sequenced in a study of lung T cells in sarcoidosis with Löfgren's syndrome (dated by TCRdb to the late 2010s). Sequencer: Illumina MiSeq. The public reads were run again by TCRdb, first through fastp at Q25 and then through MiXCR, and only productive beta chains were kept. Records with the same CDR3 protein are collapsed into one entry carrying the most frequent genes and DNA. Present in this sample are 6,500 to 9,000 distinct CDR3 sequences, 20% to 25% of which were seen just once. About 26% of the sample is held by the ten biggest clonotypes. The sequenced sample was CD4+ T cells from bronchoalveolar lavage fluid. The origin of the receptors is a human donor with sarcoidosis (Löfgren's syndrome or another form), or a control subject (not recorded which).

There are a few counts of this clonotype. Germline and junction disagree at one end, which may indicate a read error. The chain recombines TRBV3-1 with TRBJ1-2, with a possible D match to TRBD1 (6 bases). CDR3 length: 13 residues. The germline V gene has CDR1 LGHDT and CDR2 YNNKEL (reference sequence). The CDR3 region has the DNA TGTGCCAGCAGCCAAGATCTGGGGGGCAGCTTATTCTTC. Translation: CASSQDLGGSLFF.

This rearrangement joins TRBV7-9 to TRBJ1-6; no clear D gene. The CDR3 covers 12 residues. The ends were cut back, 1 base at V and 9 bases at J, with 4 bases in the middle. Germline V CDR1 and CDR2: SEHNR, FQNEAQ (reference sequence). The chain's CDR3 is CASSLDGSPLHF. The CDR3 coding sequence is TGTGCCAGCAGCTTAGACGGTTCACCCCTCCACTTT.

This clonotype was counted at least ten times. The gene calls are TRBV6-6 and TRBJ1-4; 7 nucleotides agree with TRBD1. Trimming at V came to 2 bases and at J to 8 bases, leaving 5 bases not matched to a gene. The CDR3 is 14 amino acids. Germline loops: CDR1 MNHNY, CDR2 SVGAGI (reference sequence). CDR3 DNA: TGTGCCAGCAGTTACAGGGGGACAGAGGAAAAACTGTTTTTT. It specifies CASSYRGTEEKLFF.

This clonotype was recorded at least ten times. The CDR3 region is CASSQDVAGEDTQYF. CDR3 DNA: TGCGCCAGCAGCCAAGATGTGGCGGGGGAAGATACGCAGTATTTT. The V and J genes are TRBV4-1 and TRBJ2-3; 7 bases agree with TRBD2. Germline V gene sequence: CDR1 MGHRA, CDR2 YSYEKL. V dropped 0 bases and J dropped 5; count of bases not matched to a gene: 5. There are 15 residues in the CDR3.

The chain uses TRBV5-1 and TRBJ1-1; D not certain. The CDR3 is 14 amino acids. V was clipped by 4 bases and J by 0 bases, with 10 bases between them. Germline V gene lookup returns CDR1 SGHRS and CDR2 YFSETQ. The CDR3 reads CASSMDGLNTEAFF. The CDR3 DNA reads as TGCGCCAGCAGCATGGACGGATTGAACACTGAAGCTTTCTTT. The full variable domain, rest sourced from reference TRBV5-1 and TRBJ1-1, is KAGVTQTPRYLIKTRGQQVTLSCSPISGHRSVSWYQQTPGQGLQFLFEYFSETQRNKGNFPGRFSGRQFSNSRSEMNVSTLELGDSALYLCASSMDGLNTEAFFGQGTRLTVV.

This clonotype was counted a few times. This sequence joins TRBV20-1 and TRBJ1-2; TRBD1 might be the D (5 bases). The V end lost 0 bases, the J end lost 3 bases, and 8 bases lay between the germline ends. Germline V gene sequence: CDR1 DFQATT, CDR2 SNEGSKA (reference sequence). CDR3 length: 13 amino acids. The CDR3 DNA follows: TGCAGTGCTAGAGATGGGGCGGACTATGGCTACACCTTC. It specifies CSARDGADYGYTF.

Comments on this clonotype: The junction and the germline gene differ at one end; a read error may be behind it. This chain uses TRBV29-1 with TRBJ1-5, with TRBD1 identical over 8 bases. Germline CDR1 reads SQVTM; CDR2 reads ANQGSEA. The CDR3 sequence is 13 residues long. CDR3 loop: CGVGRTGNQPQHF. CDR3 bases: TGCGGCGTAGGACGGACAGGGAATCAGCCCCAGCATTTT.

The chain joins TRBV2 to TRBJ2-2, with 9 nucleotides matching TRBD2. The CDR3 has 14 residues. Trimming removed 8 bases from V and 3 bases from J; junction bases left unmatched: 4. Germline assignment: CDR1 SNHLY and CDR2 FYNNEI. The CDR3 nucleotides read TGTGCCAGCGCGCGACTAGCGGACACCGGGGAGCTGTTTTTT. Translating it yields CASARLADTGELFF.

This clonotype was observed a few times. The genes are TRBV20-1 and TRBJ2-5; the match to TRBD1 covers 7 bases. The CDR3 extends over 15 amino acids. The germline V gene has CDR1 DFQATT and CDR2 SNEGSKA (reference sequence). The V segment lost 6 bases and the J segment 3 bases; nucleotides outside the gene matches: 13. As DNA, the CDR3 is TGCAGTGCCTATGGATTAACAGGGGAGAAAGAGACCCAGTACTTC. Protein: CSAYGLTGEKETQYF.

This clonotype was found many times. This rearrangement joins TRBV20-1 to TRBJ2-7, with 8 bases fitting TRBD2. Trimming at V came to 1 base and at J to 6 bases, leaving 5 bases not matched to a gene. Germline CDR1 and CDR2: DFQATT and SNEGSKA (reference sequence). The CDR3 is 13 residues long. CDR3 DNA sequence: TGCAGTGCTAGAGTGCTAGCGGGCCTCGAGCAGTACTTC. Its translation is CSARVLAGLEQYF.

This clonotype was counted only a few times. A much larger clone lies a single base off, so this may be a read error. The chain uses TRBV15 and TRBJ1-6, with D possibly TRBD1 on 5 matching bases. CDR3 length equals 12 residues. Trimming took 0 bases from V and 14 from J, leaving 8 bases between them. Germline assignment: CDR1 LNHNV and CDR2 YYDKDF (reference sequence). The CDR3 DNA follows: TGTGCCACCAGCAGAGACAGGGAGTCCCTCCACTTT. This encodes CATSRDRESLHF.

This clonotype was seen only a few times. The rearrangement links TRBV7-2 to TRBJ2-7; 7 bases align to TRBD1. Losses at the gene ends were 1 base for V and 3 bases for J; bases not matched to a gene: 3. The germline CDR1 and CDR2 sequences are SGHTA and FQGNSA. The CDR3 sequence is 14 residues long. CDR3 amino acids: CASSLGTGNYEQYF. The CDR3 bases are TGTGCCAGCAGCTTAGGGACAGGTAACTACGAGCAGTACTTC.

This clonotype showed up many times. The V and J genes are TRBV19 and TRBJ2-2; D not resolved. V dropped 2 bases and J dropped 1 base, with 11 bases sitting between them. The CDR3 length is 16 residues. The V gene's germline CDR1 is LNHDA and CDR2 SQIVND (reference sequence). The CDR3 bases are TGTGCCAGTAGTATAAAAGGCTCACTGAACACCGGGGAGCTGTTTTTT. It yields the protein CASSIKGSLNTGELFF.

The chain couples TRBV10-3 to TRBJ2-5; 10 positions match TRBD1. Germline V gene sequence: CDR1 ENHRY, CDR2 SYGVKD. V lost 8 bases to trimming and J lost 5 bases; unmatched junction nucleotides: 8. The CDR3 extends over 14 amino acids. The CDR3 sequence: CAIGEGQGMETQYF. CDR3 coding DNA: TGTGCCATCGGGGAGGGACAGGGGATGGAGACCCAGTACTTC.